What follows are 25 T cell receptor beta chains derived from one specimen sequenced in a study of brain T cells in children with intractable seizures. Only in-frame clones appear in the TCRdb table, and some are missing; sequencing was by immunoSEQ multiplex PCR. The sample includes roughly 80,000 clones, under 95% of them seen just once. The specimen was peripheral blood, collected at surgery. All receptors come from a boy younger than two with tuberous sclerosis and intractable seizures.

The chain couples TRBV7-9 to TRBJ2-1; 12 nucleotides match TRBD1. V was clipped by 4 bases and J by 6 bases; unmatched bases: 7. Per germline, CDR1 SEHNR and CDR2 FQNEAQ (reference sequence). CDR3 size: 16 residues. The CDR3 DNA sequence: TGTGCCAGCAGCTCCGGCCGGGACAGGGGGCTCAATGAGCAGTTCTTC. Its translation is CASSSGRDRGLNEQFF.

The chain links TRBV5-3 to TRBJ1-5; the D is unclear. TRBV5-3 qualifies as an ORF whose function is uncertain. Between the trimmed V and J ends, which lost 0 bases and 5 bases, there was a span of 12 bases. This CDR3 spans 15 amino acids. The CDR3 reads CARSLVGRTDQPQHF. As DNA, the CDR3 is TGTGCCAGAAGCTTGGTTGGGAGAACGGATCAGCCCCAGCATTTT.

The V call is TRBV7-6, the J call TRBJ2-7; D ambiguous. The germline V gene has CDR1 SGHVS and CDR2 FNYEAQ. Between the trimmed V and J ends, which lost 1 base and 0 bases, there was a span of 10 bases. This CDR3 contains 15 residues. The CDR3 protein is CASSLGEGSSYEQYF. The CDR3 nucleotides read TGTGCCAGCAGCTTAGGTGAAGGGTCCTCCTACGAGCAGTACTTC.

The chain carries TRBV7-3 and TRBJ2-7; D is possibly TRBD1 (5 bases). The V end lost 5 bases, the J end lost 6 bases, and 14 bases lay between the germline ends. The germline gives CDR1 SGHTA, CDR2 FQGTGA. This CDR3 contains 13 residues. Written as DNA, the CDR3 is TGTGCCAGCAGCATGACAGCCTTGGGCGAGCAGTACTTC. Protein: CASSMTALGEQYF.

This chain uses TRBV30 with TRBJ2-3; the D is unclear. The CDR3 contains 11 residues. V was cut by 2 bases and J by 7 bases, with 7 bases left in between. Germline-derived CDR1 and CDR2 are GTSNPN and SVGIG (reference sequence). CDR3 nucleotide sequence: TGTGCCTGGAGTTATGGCAATACGCAGTATTTT. Translated: CAWSYGNTQYF.

The V and J genes are TRBV6-6 and TRBJ1-2, with D maybe TRBD1 (6 bases). This CDR3 spans 11 amino acids. The germline CDR1 and CDR2 sequences are MNHNY and SVGAGI (reference sequence). Trimming stripped 10 bases from V and 5 bases from J, with 11 bases between. Here the CDR3 reads CATRTVYGYTF. CDR3 in DNA: TGTGCCACCCGGACAGTTTATGGCTACACCTTC.

This sequence joins TRBV12-3 or TRBV12-4 and TRBJ1-1, with D uncertain. The ends were cut back, 5 bases at V and 0 bases at J, with 7 bases in the middle. The CDR3 is 13 residues long. This CDR3 reads CASSHGVNTEAFF. CDR3 nucleotides: TGTGCCAGCAGTCACGGGGTGAACACTGAAGCTTTCTTT.

This chain connects TRBV7-9 to TRBJ1-4; D possibly corresponds to TRBD1 (5 bases). The CDR3 extends over 12 amino acids. Trimming removed 6 bases at V and 6 bases at J, with 8 bases between. Per germline, CDR1 SEHNR and CDR2 FQNEAQ (reference sequence). CDR3 region: CASRGVDEKLFF. The CDR3 DNA reads TGTGCCAGCAGGGGGGTCGATGAAAAACTGTTTTTT.

V gene TRBV29-1 combines with J gene TRBJ1-2; possible D gene TRBD1, 6 bases. This CDR3 region has 12 residues. Trimming shortened V by 6 bases and J by 4 bases, and 12 bases separated the two germline ends. Germline assignment: CDR1 SQVTM and CDR2 ANQGSEA. CDR3 region: CSVAQGPYGYTF. CDR3 bases: TGCAGCGTCGCACAGGGACCCTATGGCTACACCTTC.

V and J are TRBV28 and TRBJ2-3, with TRBD1 matching over 7 bases. CDR1 is MDHEN, CDR2 SYDVKM, per germline. The V segment lost 3 bases and the J segment 4 bases; nucleotides outside the gene matches: 13. CDR3 length: 17 amino acids. The CDR3 is CASSFTLTGEEPDTQYF. CDR3 nucleotides: TGTGCCAGCAGTTTTACTCTAACAGGGGAAGAACCAGATACGCAGTATTTT.

The chain recombines TRBV5-1 with TRBJ1-2; D is unresolved. This CDR3 contains 15 residues. V was shortened by 4 bases and J by 6 bases, with 19 bases between the two germline ends. The germline V gene encodes CDR1 SGHRS and CDR2 YFSETQ. The CDR3 region is CASSTGFGRNDGYTF. CDR3 DNA sequence: TGCGCCAGCAGCACGGGATTTGGACGAAACGATGGCTACACCTTC.

The chain has TRBV5-5 and TRBJ1-1; TRBD1 aligns across 7 bases. The CDR3 has 14 residues. CDR1 is SGHKS, CDR2 YYEKEE, per germline (reference sequence). V lost 4 bases, J lost 3 bases, and 6 bases stayed unmatched. The chain's CDR3 is CASSATGADTEAFF. In DNA, the CDR3 is TGTGCCAGCAGCGCCACAGGGGCGGACACTGAAGCTTTCTTT.

The gene calls are TRBV5-1 and TRBJ2-5; D gene ambiguous. From germline, CDR1 is SGHRS and CDR2 YFSETQ. The V end lost 3 bases, the J end lost 2 bases, and 14 bases lay between the germline ends. The CDR3 is 15 residues long. As DNA, the CDR3 is TGCGCCAGCAGCTGGGCGTTTCCCGGGCAAGAGACCCAGTACTTC. Translating gives CASSWAFPGQETQYF.

V usage is TRBV11-3 and J usage is TRBJ1-1, with TRBD1 matching 7 bases. This CDR3 has 14 residues. The V segment lost 3 bases and the J segment 5 bases; nucleotides outside the gene matches: 6. CDR1 and CDR2 from the germline V gene are SGHNT and YENEEA. CDR3 coding DNA: TGTGCCAGCAGCTTCGACAGGGTGAGGACTGAAGCTTTCTTT. Protein product: CASSFDRVRTEAFF.

J is TRBJ2-6 and V is TRBV24-1; TRBD1 might be the D (5 bases). Trimming shortened V by 6 bases and J by 0 bases, and 14 bases separated the two germline ends. Germline V gives CDR1 KGHDR, CDR2 SFDVKD. CDR3 length: 17 residues. This CDR3 is CATSSAGLISGANVLTF. In nucleotides, the CDR3 is TGTGCCACCAGTTCCGCAGGGCTTATCTCTGGGGCCAACGTCCTGACTTTC.

V usage is TRBV6-1 and J usage is TRBJ1-6; D is ambiguous. In germline, CDR1 is MNHNS, CDR2 SASEGT. CDR3 length: 16 residues. Between the trimmed V and J ends, which lost 1 base and 4 bases, there was a span of 11 bases. In nucleotides, the CDR3 is TGTGCCAGCAGTGAAGACAGAATGAGGTATAATTCACCCCTCCACTTT. Translation: CASSEDRMRYNSPLHF.

The count of this clone is one. The chain carries TRBV5-1 and TRBJ1-1; the match to TRBD1 covers 12 bases. The length of the CDR3 is 15 residues. In germline, CDR1 is SGHRS, CDR2 YFSETQ. J gave up 6 bases and V 3 bases, and 6 bases lay outside the gene matches. The CDR3 DNA reads as TGCGCCAGCAGCTGGGGGTGGGACAGGGGGCCTGAAGCTTTCTTT. Amino acids: CASSWGWDRGPEAFF.

The chain recombines TRBV5-1 with TRBJ1-2; the D gene is possibly TRBD1 (5 bases). Trimming removed 0 bases from V and 0 bases from J, with 9 bases in between. Germline-derived CDR1 and CDR2 are SGHRS and YFSETQ. The CDR3 has 15 residues. Here the CDR3 reads CASSLVTGANYGYTF. CDR3 coding DNA: TGCGCCAGCAGCTTGGTAACAGGAGCTAACTATGGCTACACCTTC.

This chain connects TRBV6-2 or TRBV6-3 to TRBJ2-2; D is uncertain. CDR1 and CDR2 from the germline V gene are MNHEY and SVGEGT. The CDR3 is 16 amino acids. Deletions cut 6 bases from V and 0 bases from J, with 14 bases between. The CDR3 DNA sequence: TGTGCCAGCAGCAAACGACGTCAACCGAACACCGGGGAGCTGTTTTTT. Its protein product is CASSKRRQPNTGELFF.

CDR3 region: CAWGRGNEQFF. DNA for the CDR3: TGTGCCTGGGGGAGGGGCAATGAGCAGTTCTTC. This rearrangement joins TRBV30 to TRBJ2-1; 7 bases are a match to TRBD2. The CDR3 covers 11 residues. The V and J ends lost 5 bases and 6 bases, in that order; junction bases with no gene match: 1. Germline loops: CDR1 GTSNPN, CDR2 SVGIG (reference sequence).

The V and J genes are TRBV5-4 and TRBJ2-2; 8 nucleotides line up with TRBD2. CDR1 and CDR2 from the germline V gene are SGHNT and YYREEE (reference sequence). Losses at the gene ends were 4 bases for V and 1 base for J; bases not matched to a gene: 6. CDR3 length: 16 amino acids. CDR3 loop: CASSTWTSRNTGELFF. CDR3 in DNA: TGTGCCAGCAGCACCTGGACTAGCCGGAACACCGGGGAGCTGTTTTTT.

The gene calls are TRBV12-5 and TRBJ1-1, with D unclear. Germline CDR1 and CDR2: LGHNT and FRNRAP. The V end was cut by 5 bases, the J end by 7 bases, with 11 bases between. The CDR3 spans 12 residues. The CDR3 DNA is TGTGCTAGTGGTCCCGAGTGGGGTGAAGCTTTCTTT. It specifies CASGPEWGEAFF. The variable domain in full, completed from reference TRBV12-5 and TRBJ1-1, reads DARVTQTPRHKVTEMGQEVTMRCQPILGHNTVFWYRQTMMQGLELLAYFRNRAPLDDSGMPKDRFSAEMPDATLATLKIQPSEPRDSAVYFCASGPEWGEAFFGQGTRLTVV.

This clone was detected only once. The V call is TRBV21-1, the J call TRBJ2-5; the table calls TRBD1, which could not be checked here. TRBV21-1 is given as a pseudogene. The CDR3 is made up of 18 amino acids. This chain's CDR3 is CASSKVWDTDQGQETQYF. In nucleotides, the CDR3 is TGTGCCAGCAGCAAAGTATGGGACACGGACCAAGGCCAAGAGACCCAGTACTTC.

The chain is built from TRBV11-3 and TRBJ1-1; D uncertain. This CDR3 comprises 13 residues. Germline CDR1 SGHNT, CDR2 YENEEA. V was shortened by 1 base and J by 3 bases, with 6 bases between the two germline ends. In nucleotides, the CDR3 is TGTGCCAGCAGCTTAGGAATATACACTGAAGCTTTCTTT. Residues: CASSLGIYTEAFF.

The chain joins TRBV25-1 to TRBJ2-3, with a weak D call TRBD1 (5 bases). Per the germline V gene, CDR1 is MGHDK and CDR2 is SYGVNS. V lost 1 base to trimming and J lost 4 bases, with 12 bases between them. The CDR3 spans 15 residues. This CDR3 reads CASSESTRAADTQYF. CDR3 sequence (DNA): TGTGCCAGCAGTGAATCAACCAGGGCCGCAGATACGCAGTATTTT.